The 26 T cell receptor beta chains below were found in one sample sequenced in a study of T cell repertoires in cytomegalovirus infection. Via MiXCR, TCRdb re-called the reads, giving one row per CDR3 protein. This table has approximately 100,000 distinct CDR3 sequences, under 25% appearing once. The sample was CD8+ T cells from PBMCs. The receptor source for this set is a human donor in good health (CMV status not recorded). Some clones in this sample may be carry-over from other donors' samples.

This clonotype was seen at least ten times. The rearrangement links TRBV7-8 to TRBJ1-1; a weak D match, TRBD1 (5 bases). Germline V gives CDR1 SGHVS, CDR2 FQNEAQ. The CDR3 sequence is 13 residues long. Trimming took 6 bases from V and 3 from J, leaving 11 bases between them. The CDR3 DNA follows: TGTGCCAGCAGACTAGGGGAATACACTGAAGCTTTCTTT. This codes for CASRLGEYTEAFF.

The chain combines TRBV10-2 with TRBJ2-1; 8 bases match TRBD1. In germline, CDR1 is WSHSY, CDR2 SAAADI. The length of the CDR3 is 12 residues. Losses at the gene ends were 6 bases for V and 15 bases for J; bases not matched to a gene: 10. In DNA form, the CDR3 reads TGCGCCAGCAGAGACGGACAGGGTGGGGTGTTCTTC. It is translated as CASRDGQGGVFF.

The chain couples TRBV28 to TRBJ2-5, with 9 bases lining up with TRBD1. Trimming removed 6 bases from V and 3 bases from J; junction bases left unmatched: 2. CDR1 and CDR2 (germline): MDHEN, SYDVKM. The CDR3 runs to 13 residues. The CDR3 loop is CASRGDREETQYF. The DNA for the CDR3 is TGTGCCAGCAGGGGGGACAGGGAAGAGACCCAGTACTTC. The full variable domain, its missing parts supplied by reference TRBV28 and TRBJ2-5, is DVKVTQSSRYLVKRTGEKVFLECVQDMDHENMFWYRQDPGLGLRLIYFSYDVKMKEKGDIPEGYSVSREKKERFSLILESASTNQTSMYLCASRGDREETQYFGPGTRLLVL.

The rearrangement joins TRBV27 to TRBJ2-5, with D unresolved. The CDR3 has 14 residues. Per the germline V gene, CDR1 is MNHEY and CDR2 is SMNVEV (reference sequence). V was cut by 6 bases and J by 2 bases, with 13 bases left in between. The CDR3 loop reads CASSPEIRQETQYF. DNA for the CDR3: TGTGCCAGCAGCCCAGAAATCCGACAAGAGACCCAGTACTTC.

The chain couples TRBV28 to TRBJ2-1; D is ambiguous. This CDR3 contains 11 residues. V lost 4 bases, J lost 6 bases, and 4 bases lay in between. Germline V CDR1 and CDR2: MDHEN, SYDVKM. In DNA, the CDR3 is TGTGCCAGCAGTTCCCGCAATGAGCAGTTCTTC. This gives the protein CASSSRNEQFF.

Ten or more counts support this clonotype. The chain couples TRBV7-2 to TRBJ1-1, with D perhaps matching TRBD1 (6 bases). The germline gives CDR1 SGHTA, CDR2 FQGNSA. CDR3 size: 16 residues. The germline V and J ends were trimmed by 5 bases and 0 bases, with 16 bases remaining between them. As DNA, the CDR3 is TGTGCCAGCAGCCCCCTTATGGGGGGCATGAACACTGAAGCTTTCTTT. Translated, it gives CASSPLMGGMNTEAFF.

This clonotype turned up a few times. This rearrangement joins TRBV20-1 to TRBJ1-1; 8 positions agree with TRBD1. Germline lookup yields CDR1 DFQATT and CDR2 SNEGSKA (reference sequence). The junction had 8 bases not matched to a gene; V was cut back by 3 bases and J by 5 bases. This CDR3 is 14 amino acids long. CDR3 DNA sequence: TGCAGTGCTAGGGCGGACAGGGAGGGAACTGAAGCTTTCTTT. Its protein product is CSARADREGTEAFF.

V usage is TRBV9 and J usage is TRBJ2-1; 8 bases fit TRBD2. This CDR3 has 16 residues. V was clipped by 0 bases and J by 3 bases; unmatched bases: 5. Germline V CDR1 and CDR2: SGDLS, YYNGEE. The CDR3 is CASSVGTSGVYNEQFF. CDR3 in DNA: TGTGCCAGCAGCGTAGGAACTAGCGGAGTCTACAATGAGCAGTTCTTC. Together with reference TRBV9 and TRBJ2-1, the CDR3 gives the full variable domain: DSGVTQTPKHLITATGQRVTLRCSPRSGDLSVYWYQQSLDQGLQFLIQYYNGEERAKGNILERFSAQQFPDLHSELNLSSLELGDSALYFCASSVGTSGVYNEQFFGPGTRLTVL.

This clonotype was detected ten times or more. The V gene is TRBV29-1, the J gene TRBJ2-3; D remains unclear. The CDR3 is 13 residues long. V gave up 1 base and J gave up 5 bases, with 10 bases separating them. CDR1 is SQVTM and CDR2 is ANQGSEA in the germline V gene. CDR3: CSVEGPTQDTQYF. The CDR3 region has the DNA TGCAGCGTTGAAGGTCCGACTCAAGATACGCAGTATTTT.

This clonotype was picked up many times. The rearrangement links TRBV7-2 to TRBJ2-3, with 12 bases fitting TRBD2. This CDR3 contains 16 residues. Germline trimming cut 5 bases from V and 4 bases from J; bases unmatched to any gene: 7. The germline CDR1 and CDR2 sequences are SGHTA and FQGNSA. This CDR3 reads CASSPPSGGAADTQYF. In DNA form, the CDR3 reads TGTGCCAGCAGCCCTCCTAGCGGGGGGGCAGCAGATACGCAGTATTTT.

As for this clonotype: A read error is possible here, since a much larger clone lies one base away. This CDR3 reads CTSRLLGGGNYEQYF. CDR3 nucleotide sequence: TGTACCAGCAGACTTCTAGGGGGCGGGAACTACGAGCAGTACTTC. This sequence joins TRBV11-2 and TRBJ2-7, with a possible D match to TRBD1 (7 bases). This CDR3 has 15 amino acids. The germline gives CDR1 SGHAT, CDR2 FQNNGV.

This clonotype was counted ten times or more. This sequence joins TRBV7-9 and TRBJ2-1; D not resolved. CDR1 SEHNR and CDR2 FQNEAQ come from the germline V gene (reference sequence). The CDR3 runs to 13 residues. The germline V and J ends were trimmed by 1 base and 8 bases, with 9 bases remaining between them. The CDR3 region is CASSLEVAHEQFF. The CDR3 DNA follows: TGTGCCAGCAGCTTAGAGGTAGCCCATGAGCAGTTCTTC.

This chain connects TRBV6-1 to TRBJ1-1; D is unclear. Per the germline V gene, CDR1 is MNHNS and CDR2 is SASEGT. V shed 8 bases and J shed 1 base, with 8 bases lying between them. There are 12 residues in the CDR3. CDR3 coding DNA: TGTGCCAGCGGGCAGCCGAACACTGAAGCTTTCTTT. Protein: CASGQPNTEAFF.

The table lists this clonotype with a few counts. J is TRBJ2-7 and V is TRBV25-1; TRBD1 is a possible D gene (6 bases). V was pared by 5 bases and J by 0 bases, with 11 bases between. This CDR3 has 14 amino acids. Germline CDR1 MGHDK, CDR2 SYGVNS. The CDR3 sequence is CASSQTGFSYEQYF. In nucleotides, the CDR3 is TGTGCCAGCAGTCAGACAGGTTTCTCCTACGAGCAGTACTTC.

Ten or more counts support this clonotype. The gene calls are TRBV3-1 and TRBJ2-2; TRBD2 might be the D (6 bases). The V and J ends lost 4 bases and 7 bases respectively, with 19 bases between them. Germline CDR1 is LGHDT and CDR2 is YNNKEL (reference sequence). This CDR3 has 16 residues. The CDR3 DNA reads TGTGCCAGCAGCCCACTCGGGGACTCCCCCGACGGGGAGCTGTTTTTT. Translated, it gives CASSPLGDSPDGELFF.

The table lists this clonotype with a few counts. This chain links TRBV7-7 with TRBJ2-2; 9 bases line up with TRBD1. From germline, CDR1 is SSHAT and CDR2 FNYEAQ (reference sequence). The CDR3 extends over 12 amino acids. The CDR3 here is CATGGNTGELFF. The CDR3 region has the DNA TGTGCTACAGGGGGCAACACCGGGGAGCTGTTTTTT.

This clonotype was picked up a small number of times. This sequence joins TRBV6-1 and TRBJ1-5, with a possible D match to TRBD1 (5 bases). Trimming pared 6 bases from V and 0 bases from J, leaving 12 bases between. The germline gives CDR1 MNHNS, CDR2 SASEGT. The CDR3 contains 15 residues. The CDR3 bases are TGTGCCAGCAGGGCCCGGGACTTTAGCAATCAGCCCCAGCATTTT. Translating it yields CASRARDFSNQPQHF.

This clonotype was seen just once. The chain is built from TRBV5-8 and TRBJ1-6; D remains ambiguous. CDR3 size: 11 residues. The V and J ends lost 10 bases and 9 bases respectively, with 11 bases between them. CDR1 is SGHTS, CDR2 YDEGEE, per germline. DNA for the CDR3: TGTGCCGGCGACTCGTCTTCACCCCTCCACTTT. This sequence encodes CAGDSSSPLHF.

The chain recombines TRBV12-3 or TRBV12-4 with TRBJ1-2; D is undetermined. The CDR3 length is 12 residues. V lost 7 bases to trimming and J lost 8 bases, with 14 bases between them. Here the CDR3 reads CASILLDSGYTF. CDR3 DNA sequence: TGTGCCAGCATCTTATTGGACTCGGGCTACACCTTC.

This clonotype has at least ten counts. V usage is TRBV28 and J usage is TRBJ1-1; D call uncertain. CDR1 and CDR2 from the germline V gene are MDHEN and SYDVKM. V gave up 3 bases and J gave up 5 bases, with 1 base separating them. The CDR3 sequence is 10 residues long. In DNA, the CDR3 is TGTGCCAGCAGTTTTACTGAAGCTTTCTTT. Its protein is CASSFTEAFF.

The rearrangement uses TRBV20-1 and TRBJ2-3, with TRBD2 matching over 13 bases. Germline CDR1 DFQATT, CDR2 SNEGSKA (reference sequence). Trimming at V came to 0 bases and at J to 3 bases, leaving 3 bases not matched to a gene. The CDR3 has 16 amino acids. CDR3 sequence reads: CSARDLGLAGTDTQYF. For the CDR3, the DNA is TGCAGTGCTAGAGATCTGGGACTAGCGGGGACAGATACGCAGTATTTT.

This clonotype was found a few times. In DNA form, the CDR3 reads TGCAGTGCTAGAGAGCCTAGCGGGAAGGTGGGTGAGCAGTTCTTC. Its protein product is CSAREPSGKVGEQFF. V is TRBV20-1 and J is TRBJ2-1, with 9 bases fitting TRBD2. Germline V gene sequence: CDR1 DFQATT, CDR2 SNEGSKA (reference sequence). The CDR3 sequence is 15 residues long. V was pared by 0 bases and J by 9 bases, with 9 bases of the junction left unmatched.

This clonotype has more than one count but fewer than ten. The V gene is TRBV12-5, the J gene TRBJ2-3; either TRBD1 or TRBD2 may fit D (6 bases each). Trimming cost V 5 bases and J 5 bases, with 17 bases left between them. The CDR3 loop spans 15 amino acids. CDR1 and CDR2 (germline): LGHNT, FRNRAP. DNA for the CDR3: TGTGCTAGTGGTCCCGTCGGGGGCACCTTAGATACGCAGTATTTT. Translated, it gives CASGPVGGTLDTQYF.

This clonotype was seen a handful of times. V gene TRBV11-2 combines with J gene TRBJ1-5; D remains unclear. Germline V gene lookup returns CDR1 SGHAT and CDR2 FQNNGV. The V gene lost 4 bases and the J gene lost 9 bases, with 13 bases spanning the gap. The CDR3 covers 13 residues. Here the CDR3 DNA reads TGTGCCAGCAGCTGGCTCCCGAATGGGCCCCAGCATTTT. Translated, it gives CASSWLPNGPQHF.

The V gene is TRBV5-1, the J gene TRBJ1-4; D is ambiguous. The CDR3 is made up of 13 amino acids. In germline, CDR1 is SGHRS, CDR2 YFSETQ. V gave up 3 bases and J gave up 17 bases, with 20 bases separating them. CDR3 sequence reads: CASSSSGGGAPFF. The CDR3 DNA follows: TGCGCCAGCAGCTCCTCCGGTGGAGGCGCTCCCTTTTTT. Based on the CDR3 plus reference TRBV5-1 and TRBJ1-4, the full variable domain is KAGVTQTPRYLIKTRGQQVTLSCSPISGHRSVSWYQQTPGQGLQFLFEYFSETQRNKGNFPGRFSGRQFSNSRSEMNVSTLELGDSALYLCASSSSGGGAPFFGSGTQLSVL.

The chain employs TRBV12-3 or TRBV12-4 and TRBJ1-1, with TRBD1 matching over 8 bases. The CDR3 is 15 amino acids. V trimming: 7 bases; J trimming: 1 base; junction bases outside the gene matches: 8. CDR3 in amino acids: CASTQGASGNTEAFF. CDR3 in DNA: TGTGCCAGCACCCAGGGGGCTAGTGGGAACACTGAAGCTTTCTTT.